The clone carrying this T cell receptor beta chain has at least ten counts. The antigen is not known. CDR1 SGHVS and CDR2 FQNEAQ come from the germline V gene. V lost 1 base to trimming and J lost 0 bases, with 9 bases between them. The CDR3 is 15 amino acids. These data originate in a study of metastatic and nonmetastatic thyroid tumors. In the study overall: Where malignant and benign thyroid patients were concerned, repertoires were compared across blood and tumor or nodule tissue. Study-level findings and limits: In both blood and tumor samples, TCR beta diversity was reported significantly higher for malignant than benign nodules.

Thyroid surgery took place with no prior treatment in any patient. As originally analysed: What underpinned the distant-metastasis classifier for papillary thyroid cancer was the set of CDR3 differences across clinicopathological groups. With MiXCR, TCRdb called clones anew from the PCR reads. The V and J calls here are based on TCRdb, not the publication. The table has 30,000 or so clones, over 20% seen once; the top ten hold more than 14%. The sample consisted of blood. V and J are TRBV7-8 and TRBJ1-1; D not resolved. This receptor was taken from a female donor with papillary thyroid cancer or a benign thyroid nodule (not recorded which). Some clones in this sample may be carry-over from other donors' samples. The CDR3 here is CASSLEAGMNTEAFF. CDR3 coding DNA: TGTGCCAGCAGCTTAGAGGCGGGCATGAACACTGAAGCTTTCTTT.